The clone carrying this T cell receptor (beta chain) has ten or more counts. TCRdb re-called the 5' RACE reads with MiXCR, one entry per CDR3 protein. The sample records fewer than 350,000 distinct CDR3 sequences, about 4.5% being singletons. J gave up 7 bases and V 1 base, and 6 bases lay outside the gene matches. Germline CDR1 SEHNR, CDR2 FQNEAQ (reference sequence). CDR3 length: 14 residues. This record belongs to a study of T cells after yellow fever vaccination. The chain uses TRBV7-9 and TRBJ2-7; TRBD1 agrees at 8 bases. This receptor was taken from a man aged 18-30 years who received the YFV17D yellow fever vaccine. Sequencing used PBMCs, obtained 15 days after the yellow fever booster vaccination. As DNA, the CDR3 is TGTGCCAGCAGCTTAGGGACAGGGTCAGGAGAGCAGTACGTC. Amino acids: CASSLGTGSGEQYV.